The 18 T cell receptor beta chains presented below share a single source sample, sequenced in a study of CD8+ T cells in alopecia areata. As the sequencing template, cDNA was produced by extracting RNA and reverse transcribing it. Sequencing used immunoSEQ multiplex PCR; TCRdb keeps in-frame clones, though not all of them. Among about 170,000 clones listed, 50% to 75% were seen once. This sample's treatment: oral pan-JAK inhibitor, 5-10 mg twice daily. The sequenced sample was CD4+ T cells sorted from blood, obtained at approximately week 55, from a patient treated with tofacitinib. These receptors originate from a human donor with alopecia areata.

This clone was observed a handful of times. V usage is TRBV7-9 and J usage is TRBJ1-1, with D unresolved. CDR1 is SEHNR and CDR2 is FQNEAQ in the germline V gene (reference sequence). V lost 5 bases to trimming and J lost 8 bases, with 12 bases between them. The CDR3 has 12 residues. CDR3 in DNA: TGTGCCAGCAGCCGTGAGGTCGGGGAAGCTTTCTTT. It codes for CASSREVGEAFF.

The chain couples TRBV30 to TRBJ2-5; the D is unclear. V was shortened by 0 bases and J by 0 bases, with 11 bases between the two germline ends. From germline, CDR1 is GTSNPN and CDR2 SVGIG (reference sequence). The CDR3 covers 15 residues. The CDR3 here is CAWSVLGLYQETQYF. The CDR3, as DNA: TGTGCCTGGAGTGTATTGGGGTTGTACCAAGAGACCCAGTACTTC.

This clone was seen only a few times. The V call is TRBV4-1, the J call TRBJ1-4, with D hard to call. V was shortened by 2 bases and J by 8 bases, with 9 bases between the two germline ends. This CDR3 spans 13 amino acids. The germline CDR1 and CDR2 sequences are MGHRA and YSYEKL. CDR3 DNA sequence: TGCGCCAGCAGCCAAAACTCCGCCGAAAAACTGTTTTTT. Encoded protein: CASSQNSAEKLFF.

The chain is built from TRBV6-6 and TRBJ2-7; 9 bases align to TRBD1. The germline V gene encodes CDR1 MNHNY and CDR2 SVGAGI (reference sequence). Losses at the gene ends were 6 bases for V and 6 bases for J; bases not matched to a gene: 15. The CDR3 covers 16 residues. The CDR3 loop reads CASRRGPGQGAGEQYF. CDR3 DNA: TGTGCCAGCAGGCGCGGCCCGGGACAGGGCGCTGGCGAGCAGTACTTC.

The table lists this clone with a few counts. V gene TRBV30 combines with J gene TRBJ2-6; D uncertain. Germline V CDR1 and CDR2: GTSNPN, SVGIG (reference sequence). Trimming removed 3 bases at V and 4 bases at J, with 7 bases between. The CDR3 has 13 amino acids. The CDR3 DNA sequence: TGTGCCTGGAGGGTTAACGGGGCCAACGTCCTGACTTTC. Translation: CAWRVNGANVLTF. The variable domain in full, with the rest retrieved from reference TRBV30 and TRBJ2-6, is SQTIHQWPATLVQPVGSPLSLECTVEGTSNPNLYWYRQAAGRGLQLLFYSVGIGQISSEVPQNLSASRPQDRQFILSSKKLLLSDSGFYLCAWRVNGANVLTFGAGSRLTVL.

The CDR3 bases are TGCGCCAGCAGCTCCACTAGCGGCGATGAGCAGTTCTTC. This codes for CASSSTSGDEQFF. The chain links TRBV5-1 to TRBJ2-1; 8 bases align to TRBD2. The V gene end was trimmed by 3 bases and the J gene end by 8 bases; junction bases not matched to a gene: 4. The CDR3 covers 13 residues. Per the germline V gene, CDR1 is SGHRS and CDR2 is YFSETQ.

The CDR3 DNA follows: TGTGCCTGGAGTCTGGTAAACTATGGCTACACCTTC. Translating gives CAWSLVNYGYTF. The rearrangement joins TRBV30 to TRBJ1-2; D is unresolved. Trimming removed 2 bases at V and 2 bases at J, with 6 bases between. The length of the CDR3 is 12 residues. The germline gives CDR1 GTSNPN, CDR2 SVGIG (reference sequence).

The rearrangement links TRBV30 to TRBJ2-3; TRBD1 aligns across 7 bases. The V gene end was trimmed by 7 bases and the J gene end by 1 base; junction bases not matched to a gene: 5. The CDR3 loop spans 13 amino acids. Germline CDR1 reads GTSNPN; CDR2 reads SVGIG (reference sequence). Written as DNA, the CDR3 is TGTGCCTTGAACAGGGGCGGCACAGATACGCAGTATTTT. The encoded protein is CALNRGGTDTQYF.

The V call is TRBV28, the J call TRBJ1-5, with 10 bases matching TRBD1. The CDR3 runs to 15 residues. Germline lookup yields CDR1 MDHEN and CDR2 SYDVKM. J lost 5 bases, V lost 6 bases, and 7 bases had no gene match. In nucleotides, the CDR3 is TGTGCCAGCAGAGACAGGGGGCCGCTTGATCAGCCCCAGCATTTT. It encodes CASRDRGPLDQPQHF.

The chain has TRBV6-1 and TRBJ1-2, with D possibly TRBD1 on 5 matching bases. CDR1 is MNHNS, CDR2 SASEGT, per germline. The CDR3 is 13 residues long. The V end was cut by 5 bases, the J end by 1 base, with 8 bases between. The CDR3 bases are TGTGCCAGCAGTATGGACATTAACTATGGCTACACCTTC. Amino acids: CASSMDINYGYTF.

V and J are TRBV7-9 and TRBJ1-6, with D tentatively TRBD1 (6 bases). The CDR3 spans 15 residues. V was cut by 3 bases and J by 6 bases, with 12 bases left in between. Germline CDR1 SEHNR, CDR2 FQNEAQ (reference sequence). CDR3: CASSLEGEPNSPLHF. The DNA for the CDR3 is TGTGCCAGCAGCTTGGAGGGGGAGCCTAATTCACCCCTCCACTTT.

The chain is built from TRBV7-2 and TRBJ2-1; D is undetermined. CDR1 and CDR2 (germline): SGHTA, FQGNSA. The CDR3 is made up of 12 amino acids. Trimming stripped 4 bases from V and 6 bases from J, with 7 bases between. The CDR3 reads CASSYQRNEQFF. CDR3 nucleotides: TGTGCCAGCAGCTATCAGCGCAATGAGCAGTTCTTC.

Concerning this clone: This CDR3 fails to terminate in the conserved phenylalanine or tryptophan, so it likely reflects a read error. The limits of the CDR3 on the DNA are not certain, so only TCRdb's listed CDR3 is given. The rearrangement uses TRBV23-1 and TRBJ1-2. TRBV23-1 is recorded as an ORF, its role being uncertain. The CDR3 is 8 residues long, ends included. The CDR3 loop reads CASSQSKL.

This chain uses TRBV25-1 with TRBJ1-3; D is possibly TRBD1 (5 bases). The CDR3 totals 14 residues. Germline CDR1 reads MGHDK; CDR2 reads SYGVNS. Trimming shortened V by 2 bases and J by 4 bases, and 9 bases separated the two germline ends. CDR3 nucleotide sequence: TGTGCCAGCAGTGAACCAGGGCGGGGAAACACCATATATTTT. It yields the protein CASSEPGRGNTIYF.

This clone has a handful of counts. This chain links TRBV29-1 with TRBJ2-7; 11 nucleotides line up with TRBD2. Germline-derived CDR1 and CDR2 are SQVTM and ANQGSEA. Trimming took 6 bases from V and 2 from J; bases not matched to a gene: 15. CDR3 length: 17 residues. CDR3 amino acids: CSVSGSSASGGTYEQYF. The CDR3 coding sequence is TGCAGCGTGTCAGGGTCGAGCGCTAGCGGGGGGACCTACGAGCAGTACTTC.

This rearrangement joins TRBV4-1 to TRBJ1-2; 9 nucleotides line up with TRBD1. This CDR3 spans 15 amino acids. Trimming took 4 bases from V and 6 from J; bases not matched to a gene: 9. CDR1 MGHRA and CDR2 YSYEKL come from the germline V gene. The chain's CDR3 is CASSPRDRAVDGYTF. In DNA, the CDR3 is TGCGCCAGCAGCCCACGGGACAGGGCGGTGGATGGCTACACCTTC.

In its sample, this clone was seen once. The DNA of the CDR3 is TGCAGCGTGACCACAGGGGGCACTCAGCCCCAGCATTTT. Translation gives CSVTTGGTQPQHF. This chain uses TRBV29-1 with TRBJ1-5, with 9 bases identical to TRBD1. Germline V gene lookup returns CDR1 SQVTM and CDR2 ANQGSEA. The V segment lost 6 bases and the J segment 6 bases; nucleotides outside the gene matches: 6. This CDR3 has 13 residues.

CDR3 residues: CSAKVTDTQYF. The CDR3 DNA reads as TGCAGCGCAAAGGTTACAGATACGCAGTATTTT. V gene TRBV29-1 combines with J gene TRBJ2-3, with unresolved D. The germline V gene has CDR1 SQVTM and CDR2 ANQGSEA. The CDR3 covers 11 residues. Deletions cut 7 bases from V and 3 bases from J, with 8 bases between.